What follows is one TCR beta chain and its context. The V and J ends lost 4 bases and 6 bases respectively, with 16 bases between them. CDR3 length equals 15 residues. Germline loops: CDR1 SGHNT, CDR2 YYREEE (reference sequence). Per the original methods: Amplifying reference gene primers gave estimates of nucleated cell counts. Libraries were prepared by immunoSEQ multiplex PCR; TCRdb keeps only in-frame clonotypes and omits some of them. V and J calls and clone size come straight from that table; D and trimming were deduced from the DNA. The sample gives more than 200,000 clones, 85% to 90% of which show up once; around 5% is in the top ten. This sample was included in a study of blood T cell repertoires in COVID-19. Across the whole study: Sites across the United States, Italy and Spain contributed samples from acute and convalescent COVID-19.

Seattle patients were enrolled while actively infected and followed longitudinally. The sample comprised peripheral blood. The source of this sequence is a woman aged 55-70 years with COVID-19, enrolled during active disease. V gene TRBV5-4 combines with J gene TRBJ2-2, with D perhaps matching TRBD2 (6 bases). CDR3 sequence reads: CASSSPGTPPGELFF. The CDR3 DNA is TGTGCCAGCAGCAGTCCCGGGACTCCCCCCGGGGAGCTGTTTTTT.